A selection of T cell receptor beta chains follows, all from one sample in a study of T cell changes during pregnancy in multiple sclerosis. Data came from immunoSEQ multiplex PCR; TCRdb stores just in-frame clones and leaves some out. The sample consists of over 60,000 clones, roughly 91% of them appearing once. The sequenced sample was peripheral blood, obtained in the third trimester of pregnancy. The source is a female donor in good health, enrolled as a control in a pregnancy study. CDR3s include the opening cysteine and the closing phenylalanine or tryptophan. The D gene is left open where the match is weak. Part of the rows lack a size; the others show once, few, many or a class for expanded clones.

TRBV19,TRBJ1-2,few,.,17,TGTGCCAGTAACTCCTTAGGGGGAAGGGACGGTAACTATGGCTACACCTTC,CASNSLGGRDGNYGYTF
TRBV28,TRBJ2-1,.,TRBD2,16,TGTGCCAGCAGTTTGTGGACTAGCGGGAGTCTAAATGAGCAGTTCTTC,CASSLWTSGSLNEQFF
TRBV7-9,TRBJ2-3,.,TRBD2,18,TGTGCCAGCAGCTTGCCCTTAGCGGGAGGGCCTTTTGCAGATACGCAGTATTTT,CASSLPLAGGPFADTQYF
TRBV5-1,TRBJ1-4,.,TRBD1,15,TGCGCCAGCAGCGTGACCGGGACAGGAAGGGAAAAACTGTTTTTT,CASSVTGTGREKLFF
TRBV19,TRBJ1-1,few,.,12,TGTGCCAGTAGTATCGGGTACACTGAAGCTTTCTTT,CASSIGYTEAFF
TRBV6-5,TRBJ1-6,.,.,12,TGTGCCAGCTCTCCGTTCAATTCACCCCTCCACTTT,CASSPFNSPLHF
TRBV5-4,TRBJ2-7,.,.,15,TGTGCCAGCACCTTGGGATACAGTGCCAGCTACGAGCAGTACTTC,CASTLGYSASYEQYF
TRBV7-9,TRBJ2-5,.,.,13,TGTGCCAGCAGCCGACAGAACCAAGAGACCCAGTACTTC,CASSRQNQETQYF
TRBV11-2,TRBJ2-3,.,TRBD2,16,TGTGCCAGCAGCGTTCTAGCGGGAGGAGGGGCAGATACGCAGTATTTT,CASSVLAGGGADTQYF
TRBV6-6,TRBJ1-2,few,.,14,TGTGCCAGCAGTCACGGTCCTCTGGAGGGTGGCTACACCTTC,CASSHGPLEGGYTF
TRBV5-1,TRBJ2-5,.,TRBD2,18,TGCGCCAGCAGCAAGGGGACTAGCGGGGGCCTTTTCCAAGAGACCCAGTACTTC,CASSKGTSGGLFQETQYF
TRBV7-8,TRBJ2-2,.,.,13,TGTGCCAGCAGCTTAGGAGGAACCGGGGAGCTGTTTTTT,CASSLGGTGELFF
TRBV27,TRBJ2-7,.,TRBD1,15,TGTGCCAGCAGTCCCCGGGACAGGCCGACCTACGAGCAGTACTTC,CASSPRDRPTYEQYF
TRBV4-1,TRBJ1-4,.,.,13,TGCGCCAGCAGCCGACCAGGGTCCGAAAAACTGTTTTTT,CASSRPGSEKLFF
TRBV7-7,TRBJ1-1,.,TRBD1,13,TGTGCTAGCAGCCCAAGACAGGGGGCCGAAGCTTTCTTT,CASSPRQGAEAFF
TRBV14,TRBJ2-4,once,.,17,TGTGCCAGCAGCCAAGGAAGGTCAGGCGTTTCCAAAAACATTCAGTACTTC,CASSQGRSGVSKNIQYF
TRBV29-1,TRBJ2-1,.,TRBD1,15,TGCAGCGTTGAGACAGGGGGGTATGGCTACAATGAGCAGTTCTTC,CSVETGGYGYNEQFF
TRBV28,TRBJ1-2,once,.,11,TGTGCCAGCAGTTTCCGTGCAGGCGGGCCCTTC,CASSFRAGGPF
TRBV2,TRBJ2-1,.,TRBD1,14,TGTGCCAGCAGTAAGGACAGGGGCTACAATGAGCAGTTCTTC,CASSKDRGYNEQFF
TRBV18,TRBJ1-1,.,TRBD1,16,TGTGCCAGCTCTCCCGGGACAGGGTCTATGAACACTGAAGCTTTCTTT,CASSPGTGSMNTEAFF
TRBV4-1,TRBJ2-1,.,.,16,TGCGCCAGCAGCCAAGGCACTCTGGGGCTCTACAATGAGCAGTTCTTC,CASSQGTLGLYNEQFF
TRBV10-3,TRBJ2-6,.,TRBD2,16,TGTGCCATCAGCCCAGCCGCGGGGGCTGGGGCCAACGTCCTGACTTTC,CAISPAAGAGANVLTF
TRBV7-8,TRBJ1-1,.,.,12,TGTGCCAGCAGCTCACCAGCGGTAGGAGCTTTCTTT,CASSSPAVGAFF
TRBV5-4,TRBJ2-3,.,TRBD1,14,TGTGCCAGCAGCCCGGGACAGGGGGTGGATACGCAGTATTTT,CASSPGQGVDTQYF
TRBV6-1,TRBJ1-2,.,.,15,TGTGCCAGCAGTGAAGCGGGGGGGACTAGCTATGGCTACACCTTC,CASSEAGGTSYGYTF
TRBV29-1,TRBJ2-7,.,.,12,TGCAGCGTTCAGGGGTCCTCCTACGAGCAGTACTTC,CSVQGSSYEQYF
TRBV5-1,TRBJ2-1,.,TRBD2,17,TGCGCCAGCAGCTTGGCCCCTGGCGCGGGGGGCTACAATGAGCAGTTCTTC,CASSLAPGAGGYNEQFF
TRBV5-4,TRBJ1-6,.,.,14,TGTGCCAGCAGCTTGCGGGAGCGGGATTCACCCCTCCACTTT,CASSLRERDSPLHF
TRBV19,TRBJ2-5,.,.,15,TGTGCCAGTACCCGGACTCTTCCAAGCCAAGAGACCCAGTACTTC,CASTRTLPSQETQYF
TRBV5-4,TRBJ1-1,.,TRBD1,15,TGTGCCAGCAGCCTAAAGGGGGCGTGGGACACTGAAGCTTTCTTT,CASSLKGAWDTEAFF
TRBV27,TRBJ2-7,.,TRBD2,15,TGTGCCAGCAGTACGACCGGGACTAGCGGCGAAGGGCAGTACTTC,CASSTTGTSGEGQYF
TRBV28,TRBJ2-7,.,.,14,TGTGCCAGCAGCGACAACAGGGAATTCTACGAGCAGTACTTC,CASSDNREFYEQYF
TRBV7-2,TRBJ2-1,.,.,15,TGTGCCAGCAGCTTAGCGGCGGGAACCTACAATGAGCAGTTCTTC,CASSLAAGTYNEQFF
TRBV4-1,TRBJ2-7,.,TRBD1,15,TGCGCCAGCAGCCATCCTGCCCGGACAGGCTACGAGCAGTACTTC,CASSHPARTGYEQYF
TRBV30,TRBJ1-1,.,.,13,TGTGCCTGGAGTCCGACAGCGAACACTGAAGCTTTCTTT,CAWSPTANTEAFF
TRBV4-3,TRBJ2-7,.,TRBD2,16,TGCGCCAGCAGCCAAGGACTTAGCGGGAGTGGCTACGAGCAGTACTTC,CASSQGLSGSGYEQYF
TRBV7-2,TRBJ1-2,once,.,13,TGTGCCAGCAGCCCGGACAGCAACTATGGCTACACCTTC,CASSPDSNYGYTF
TRBV27,TRBJ2-7,few,TRBD2,15,TGTGCCAGCAGTTTATCGCCAGCGGGGGCGTACGAGCAGTACTTC,CASSLSPAGAYEQYF
TRBV5-1,TRBJ2-5,.,TRBD1,14,TGCGCCAGCAGCTCCGGGACAGGACAAGAGACCCAGTACTTC,CASSSGTGQETQYF
TRBV5-1,TRBJ1-3,.,.,14,TGCGCCAGCAGCTTATCGGGGGTCGGAAACACCATATATTTT,CASSLSGVGNTIYF
TRBV7-9,TRBJ2-1,.,TRBD2,16,TGTGCCAGCAGCTTATGGGGGACTAGCGTGTACAATGAGCAGTTCTTC,CASSLWGTSVYNEQFF
TRBV18,TRBJ1-2,.,TRBD1,15,TGTGCCAGCTCACCACGGGGACAGGGGAACTATGGCTACACCTTC,CASSPRGQGNYGYTF
TRBV11-3,TRBJ2-7,.,TRBD1,13,TGTGCCAGCAGCCCCAGAGGGGGCGGCGAGCAGTACTTC,CASSPRGGGEQYF
TRBV10-3,TRBJ2-7,.,TRBD2,13,TGTGCCATCAGTGAGTCAACTAGCGGCGAGCAGTACTTC,CAISESTSGEQYF
TRBV5-1,TRBJ1-5,once,.,15,TGCGCCAGCAGCTTGGGAGTAGATAGCAATCAGCCCCAGCATTTT,CASSLGVDSNQPQHF
TRBV6-1,TRBJ2-3,.,TRBD1,14,TGTGCCAGCAGTGAAGGGACCAGGGGGAATACGCAGTATTTT,CASSEGTRGNTQYF